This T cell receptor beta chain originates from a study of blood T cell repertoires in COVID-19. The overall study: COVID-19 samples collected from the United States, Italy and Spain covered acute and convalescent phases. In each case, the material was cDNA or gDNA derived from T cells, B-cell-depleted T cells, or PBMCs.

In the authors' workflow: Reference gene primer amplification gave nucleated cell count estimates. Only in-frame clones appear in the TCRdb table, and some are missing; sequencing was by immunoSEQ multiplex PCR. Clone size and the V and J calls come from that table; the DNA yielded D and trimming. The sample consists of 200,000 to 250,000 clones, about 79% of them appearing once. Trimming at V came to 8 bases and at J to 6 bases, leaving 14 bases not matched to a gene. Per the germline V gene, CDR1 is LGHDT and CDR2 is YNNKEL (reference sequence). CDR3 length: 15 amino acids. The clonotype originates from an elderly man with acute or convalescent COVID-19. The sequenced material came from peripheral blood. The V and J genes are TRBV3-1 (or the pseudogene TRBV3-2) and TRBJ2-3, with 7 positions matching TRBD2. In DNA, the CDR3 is TGTGCCAGCCAGACTGGCCGGGGGGATTGGGATACGCAGTATTTT. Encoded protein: CASQTGRGDWDTQYF.